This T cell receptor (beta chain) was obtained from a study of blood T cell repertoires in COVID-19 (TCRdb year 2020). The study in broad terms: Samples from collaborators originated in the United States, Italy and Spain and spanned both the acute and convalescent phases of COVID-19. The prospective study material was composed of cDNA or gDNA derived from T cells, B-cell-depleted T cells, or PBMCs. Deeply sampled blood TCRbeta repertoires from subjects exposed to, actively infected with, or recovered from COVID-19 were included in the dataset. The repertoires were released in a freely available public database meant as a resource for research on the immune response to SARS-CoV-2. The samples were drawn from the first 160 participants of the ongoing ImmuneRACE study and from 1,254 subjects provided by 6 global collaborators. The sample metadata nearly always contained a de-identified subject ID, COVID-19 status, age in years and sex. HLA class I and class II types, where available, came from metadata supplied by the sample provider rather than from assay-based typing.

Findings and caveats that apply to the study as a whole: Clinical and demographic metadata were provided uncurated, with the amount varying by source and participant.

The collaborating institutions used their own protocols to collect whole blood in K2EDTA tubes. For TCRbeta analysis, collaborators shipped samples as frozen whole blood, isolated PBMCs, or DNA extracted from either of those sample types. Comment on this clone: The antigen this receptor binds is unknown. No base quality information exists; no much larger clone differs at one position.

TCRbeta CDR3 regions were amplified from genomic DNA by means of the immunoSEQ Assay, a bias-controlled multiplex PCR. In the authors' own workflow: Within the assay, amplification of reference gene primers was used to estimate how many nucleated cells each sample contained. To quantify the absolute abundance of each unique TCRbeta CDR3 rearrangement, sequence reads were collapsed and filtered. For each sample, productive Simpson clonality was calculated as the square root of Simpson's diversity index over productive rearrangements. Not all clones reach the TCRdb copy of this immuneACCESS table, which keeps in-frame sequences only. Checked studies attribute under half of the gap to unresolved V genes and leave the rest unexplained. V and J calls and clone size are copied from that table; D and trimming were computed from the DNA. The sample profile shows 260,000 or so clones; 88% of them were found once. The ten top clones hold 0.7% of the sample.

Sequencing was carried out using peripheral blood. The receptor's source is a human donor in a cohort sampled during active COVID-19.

The CDR3 protein sequence reads: CSARDSGDPNYGYTF. The DNA sequence is TGCAGCGCGAGGGATTCAGGGGATCCTAACTATGGCTACACCTTC. The chain couples TRBV29-1 to TRBJ1-2, with TRBD1 tentatively as D gene (6 bases match). The V and J ends are trimmed by 7 bases and 0 bases, leaving 18 bases between them. Based on the germline V gene, the CDR1 and CDR2 sequences are SQVTM and ANQGSEA. Its CDR3 holds 15 amino acids, cysteine through phenylalanine. The DNA shown is the 45-base CDR3, in frame from base 1.